Each of the 6 T cell receptor beta chains below was sequenced from the same sample in a study of shared clonotypes between healthy human individuals (dated by TCRdb to the early 2020s). Library creation used the immunoSEQ multiplex PCR assay. Here the immuneACCESS table is served through TCRdb, limited to in-frame sequences with V and J called. Missing clones are a known gap in these copies; in checked studies unresolved V genes cover under half, and the rest lacks a known reason. This sample holds over 2,000,000 clones; about 94% were observed only once. The ten largest clones add up to 1.5% to 2% of the sample. CD8 naive samples were obtained by positive selection for CCR7 among CD45RO-negative cells, yielding a CD45RA+CCR7+ population from which TemRA cells were excluded. The sequenced sample was naive CD8+ T cells from PBMCs. Taken with the paper, the label for cell subset or site translates to: CD45RA+CCR7+. The receptor source for this set is a man younger than 35 in good health. Some clones in this sample may be carry-over from other donors' samples.

The chain couples TRBV15 to TRBJ2-1, with 7 bases identical to TRBD2. The CDR3 consists of 15 residues. Germline CDR1 reads LNHNV; CDR2 reads YYDKDF (reference sequence). With 5 bases clipped from V and 4 bases from J, the junction kept 8 bases outside the gene matches. The CDR3 is CATSRGGRIYNEQFF. CDR3 bases: TGTGCCACCAGCCGCGGGGGTCGGATATACAATGAGCAGTTCTTC.

A remark on this clone: This specimen includes other DNA sequences encoding the same CDR3. The chain is built from TRBV7-6 and TRBJ2-7; D gene ambiguous. V was trimmed by 5 bases and J by 3 bases, leaving 11 bases between them. CDR1 SGHVS and CDR2 FNYEAQ come from the germline V gene. This CDR3 contains 13 residues. The CDR3 here is CASSPRGSYEQYF. The CDR3 nucleotides are TGTGCCAGCAGCCCGAGAGGCAGCTACGAGCAGTACTTC.

V usage is TRBV28 and J usage is TRBJ1-5; possible D gene TRBD1, 5 bases. The CDR3 sequence is 17 residues long. CDR1 and CDR2 (germline): MDHEN, SYDVKM. V was shortened by 4 bases and J by 1 base, with 17 bases between the two germline ends. This CDR3 is CASSSTTGIVSNQPQHF. The CDR3 region has the DNA TGTGCCAGCAGTTCCACCACAGGCATAGTGAGCAATCAGCCCCAGCATTTT. The entire variable domain, with the rest obtained from reference TRBV28 and TRBJ1-5, is as follows: DVKVTQSSRYLVKRTGEKVFLECVQDMDHENMFWYRQDPGLGLRLIYFSYDVKMKEKGDIPEGYSVSREKKERFSLILESASTNQTSMYLCASSSTTGIVSNQPQHFGDGTRLSIL.

Here the CDR3 DNA reads TGTGCCAGCAGCGGACTAGCGGGATGGGATGAGCAGTTCTTC. Translated: CASSGLAGWDEQFF. The chain employs TRBV9 and TRBJ2-1; TRBD2 aligns across 11 bases. The length of the CDR3 is 14 residues. Germline CDR1 and CDR2: SGDLS and YYNGEE. J lost 8 bases, V lost 3 bases, and 4 bases had no gene match.

This clone was recorded once. This chain joins TRBV4-3 and TRBJ2-1, with a possible D match to TRBD1 (5 bases). From germline, CDR1 is LGHNA and CDR2 YSLEER. This CDR3 region has 18 residues. Trimming removed 0 bases from V and 5 bases from J, with 20 bases in between. CDR3 bases: TGCGCCAGCAGCCAAGAAACGTGGGGCGTGGCAGTTCACAATGAGCAGTTCTTC. The encoded protein is CASSQETWGVAVHNEQFF.

For this clone: Other DNA sequences in the sample encode the same CDR3. The chain combines TRBV4-1 with TRBJ2-7; D ambiguous. Germline-derived CDR1 and CDR2 are MGHRA and YSYEKL. Trimming removed 3 bases at V and 1 base at J, with 7 bases between. The CDR3 consists of 13 residues. The CDR3 bases are TGCGCCAGCAGCCAGGCTCCTTCCTACGAGCAGTACTTC. Its protein is CASSQAPSYEQYF.